Given below is one TCR beta chain in context. These data belong to a study of OX40 agonist ivuxolimab in advanced cancers. As for the study in general: Hepatocellular carcinoma, melanoma, renal cell or head and neck cancer was diagnosed in the dose-escalation patients.

V was trimmed by 3 bases and J by 8 bases, leaving 13 bases between them. CDR1 and CDR2 from the germline V gene are MNHEY and SMNVEV (reference sequence). This CDR3 region has 13 residues. TCRdb's copy holds only in-frame clones and misses some; the assay was immunoSEQ multiplex PCR. Altogether 35,000 to 45,000 clones are present, approximately 83% being singletons, with the ten largest covering 23%. The rearrangement joins TRBV27 to TRBJ1-2; D ambiguous. The sample here was CD4+ or CD8+ T cells sorted from blood, taken in a trial of the OX40 agonist ivuxolimab. The TCR was taken from an adult with an advanced solid tumor such as melanoma, head and neck, liver or kidney cancer. The CDR3 region has the DNA TGTGCCAGCAGTTTCGACCCGGTTCGGGGCTACACCTTC. This sequence encodes CASSFDPVRGYTF.